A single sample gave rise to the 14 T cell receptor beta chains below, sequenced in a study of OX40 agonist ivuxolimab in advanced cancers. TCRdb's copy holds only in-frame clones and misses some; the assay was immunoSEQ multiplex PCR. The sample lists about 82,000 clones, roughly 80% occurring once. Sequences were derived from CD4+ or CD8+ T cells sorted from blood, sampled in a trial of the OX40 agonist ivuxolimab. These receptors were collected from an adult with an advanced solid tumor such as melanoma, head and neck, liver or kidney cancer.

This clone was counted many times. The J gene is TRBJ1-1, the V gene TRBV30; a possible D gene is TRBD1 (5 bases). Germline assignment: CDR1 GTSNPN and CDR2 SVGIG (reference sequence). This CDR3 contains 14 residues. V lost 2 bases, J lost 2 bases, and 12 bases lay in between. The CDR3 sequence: CAWSLGLGNTEAFF. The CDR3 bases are TGTGCCTGGAGTTTGGGACTGGGAAACACTGAAGCTTTCTTT.

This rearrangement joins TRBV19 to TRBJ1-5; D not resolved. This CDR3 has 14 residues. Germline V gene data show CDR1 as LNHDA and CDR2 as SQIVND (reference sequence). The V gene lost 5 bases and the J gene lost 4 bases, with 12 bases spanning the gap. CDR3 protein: CASSSTGPNQPQHF. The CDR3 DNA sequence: TGTGCCAGTAGTTCGACCGGTCCAAATCAGCCCCAGCATTTT. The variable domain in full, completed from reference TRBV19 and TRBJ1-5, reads DGGITQSPKYLFRKEGQNVTLSCEQNLNHDAMYWYRQDPGQGLRLIYYSQIVNDFQKGDIAEGYSVSREKKESFPLTVTSAQKNPTAFYLCASSSTGPNQPQHFGDGTRLSIL.

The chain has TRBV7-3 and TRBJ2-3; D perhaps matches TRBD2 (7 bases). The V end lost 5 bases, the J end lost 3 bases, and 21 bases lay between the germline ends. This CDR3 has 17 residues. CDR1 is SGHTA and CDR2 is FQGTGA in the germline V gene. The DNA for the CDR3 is TGTGCCAGCAGCCCATATAGGGGGGGGGCCAGGACAGATACGCAGTATTTT. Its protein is CASSPYRGGARTDTQYF.

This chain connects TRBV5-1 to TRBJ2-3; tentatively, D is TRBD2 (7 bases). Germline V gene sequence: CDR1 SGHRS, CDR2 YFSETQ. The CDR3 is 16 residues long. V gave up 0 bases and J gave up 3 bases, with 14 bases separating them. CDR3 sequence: CASSLAPGGDTDTQYF. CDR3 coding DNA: TGCGCCAGCAGCTTGGCCCCGGGGGGCGATACAGATACGCAGTATTTT.

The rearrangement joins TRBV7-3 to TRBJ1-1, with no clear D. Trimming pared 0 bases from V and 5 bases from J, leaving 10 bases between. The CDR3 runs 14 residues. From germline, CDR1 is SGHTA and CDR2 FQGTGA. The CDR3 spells CASSLTTTETEAFF. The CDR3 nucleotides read TGTGCCAGCAGCTTAACGACTACCGAAACTGAAGCTTTCTTT. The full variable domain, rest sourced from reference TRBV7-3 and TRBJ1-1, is GAGVSQTPSNKVTEKGKYVELRCDPISGHTALYWYRQSLGQGPEFLIYFQGTGAADDSGLPNDRFFAVRPEGSVSTLKIQRTERGDSAVYLCASSLTTTETEAFFGQGTRLTVV.

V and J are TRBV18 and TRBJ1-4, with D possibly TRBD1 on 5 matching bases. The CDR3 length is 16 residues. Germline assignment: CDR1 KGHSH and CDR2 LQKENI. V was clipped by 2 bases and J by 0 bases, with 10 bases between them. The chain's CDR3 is CASSPRGRATNEKLFF. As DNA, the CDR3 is TGTGCCAGCTCACCAAGGGGCCGTGCAACTAATGAAAAACTGTTTTTT.

CDR3 sequence (DNA): TGCGCCAGCAGCCAAGATCGGAGGGATCACTATGGCTACACCTTC. It codes for CASSQDRRDHYGYTF. J is TRBJ1-2 and V is TRBV4-3; no firm D call. The germline V and J ends were trimmed by 0 bases and 3 bases, with 11 bases remaining between them. The germline gives CDR1 LGHNA, CDR2 YSLEER. CDR3 size: 15 residues.

In DNA form, the CDR3 reads TGTGCCAGCAGCTTAAACCGTCTTGGGGTGGTGCGAGGCTACACCTTC. Its translation is CASSLNRLGVVRGYTF. The chain has TRBV7-2 and TRBJ1-2; D unresolved. Trimming stripped 2 bases from V and 8 bases from J, with 21 bases between. CDR3 length: 16 residues. CDR1 SGHTA and CDR2 FQGNSA come from the germline V gene.

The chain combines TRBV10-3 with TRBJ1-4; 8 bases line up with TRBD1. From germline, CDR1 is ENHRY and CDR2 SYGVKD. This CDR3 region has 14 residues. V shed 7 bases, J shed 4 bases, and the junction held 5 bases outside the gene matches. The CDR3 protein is CAIKDRADNEKLFF. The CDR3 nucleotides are TGTGCCATCAAGGACAGGGCAGATAATGAAAAACTGTTTTTT.

The CDR3 loop reads CASSASTQGNTIYF. The CDR3 DNA reads as TGCGCCAGCAGCGCTTCCACTCAGGGGAACACCATATATTTT. This chain links TRBV5-1 with TRBJ1-3, with D possibly matching TRBD1 (6 bases). V gave up 4 bases and J gave up 7 bases, with 15 bases separating them. The germline CDR1 and CDR2 sequences are SGHRS and YFSETQ. This CDR3 has 14 amino acids. The full variable domain, with the rest looked up from reference TRBV5-1 and TRBJ1-3, is KAGVTQTPRYLIKTRGQQVTLSCSPISGHRSVSWYQQTPGQGLQFLFEYFSETQRNKGNFPGRFSGRQFSNSRSEMNVSTLELGDSALYLCASSASTQGNTIYFGEGSWLTVV.

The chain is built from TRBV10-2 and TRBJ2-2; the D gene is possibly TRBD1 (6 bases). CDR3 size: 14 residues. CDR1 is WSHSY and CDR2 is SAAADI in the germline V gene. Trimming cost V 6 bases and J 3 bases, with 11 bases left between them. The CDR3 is CASRPQGYTGELFF. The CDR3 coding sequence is TGCGCCAGCAGGCCCCAGGGGTACACCGGGGAGCTGTTTTTT.

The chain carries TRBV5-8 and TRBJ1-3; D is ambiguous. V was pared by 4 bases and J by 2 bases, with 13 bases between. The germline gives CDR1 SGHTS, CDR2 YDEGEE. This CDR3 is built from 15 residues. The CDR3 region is CASSLDQSTGNTIYF. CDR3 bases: TGTGCCAGCAGCCTGGACCAATCGACTGGAAACACCATATATTTT.

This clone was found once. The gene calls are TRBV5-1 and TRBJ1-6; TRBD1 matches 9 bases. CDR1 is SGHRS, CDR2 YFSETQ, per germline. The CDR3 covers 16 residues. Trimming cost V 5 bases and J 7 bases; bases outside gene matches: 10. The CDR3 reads CASSLGPDRGNSPLHF. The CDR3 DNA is TGCGCCAGCAGTTTAGGACCCGACAGGGGGAATTCACCCCTCCACTTT. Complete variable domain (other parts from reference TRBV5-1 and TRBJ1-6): KAGVTQTPRYLIKTRGQQVTLSCSPISGHRSVSWYQQTPGQGLQFLFEYFSETQRNKGNFPGRFSGRQFSNSRSEMNVSTLELGDSALYLCASSLGPDRGNSPLHFGNGTRLTVT.

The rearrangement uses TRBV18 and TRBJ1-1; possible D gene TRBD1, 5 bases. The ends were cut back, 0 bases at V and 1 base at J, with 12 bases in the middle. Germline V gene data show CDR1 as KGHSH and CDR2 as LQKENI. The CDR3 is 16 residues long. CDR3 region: CASSPPGGEGNTEAFF. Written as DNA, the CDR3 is TGTGCCAGCTCACCACCGGGGGGAGAGGGGAACACTGAAGCTTTCTTT.